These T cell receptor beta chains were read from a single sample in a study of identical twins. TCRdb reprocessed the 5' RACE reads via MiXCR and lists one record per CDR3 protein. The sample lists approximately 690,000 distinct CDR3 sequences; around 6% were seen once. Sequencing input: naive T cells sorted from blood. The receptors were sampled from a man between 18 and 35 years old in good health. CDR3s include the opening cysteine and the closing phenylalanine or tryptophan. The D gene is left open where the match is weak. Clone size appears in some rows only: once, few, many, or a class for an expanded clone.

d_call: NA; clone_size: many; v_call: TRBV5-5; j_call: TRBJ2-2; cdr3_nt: TGTGCCAGCAGCTCGGAGACAGGAACCAACACCGGGGAGCTGTTTTTT; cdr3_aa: CASSSETGTNTGELFF
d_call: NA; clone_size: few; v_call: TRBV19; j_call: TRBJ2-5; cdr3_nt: TGTGCCAGTAGTATAAAGGATGATGAGACCCAGTACTTC; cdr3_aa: CASSIKDDETQYF
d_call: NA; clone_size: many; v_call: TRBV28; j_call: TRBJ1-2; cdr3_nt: TGTGCCAGCAGCATACAGTACCCCGGGGGCTATGGCTACACCTTC; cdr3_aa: CASSIQYPGGYGYTF
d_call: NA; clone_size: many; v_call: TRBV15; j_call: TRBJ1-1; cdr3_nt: TGTGCCACCAGCAGCTTTACTGACCCTGAAGCTTTCTTT; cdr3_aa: CATSSFTDPEAFF
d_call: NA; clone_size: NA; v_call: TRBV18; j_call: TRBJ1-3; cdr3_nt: TGTGCCAGCTCACCACTAGCACGGAACTCTGGAAACACCATATATTTT; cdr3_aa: CASSPLARNSGNTIYF
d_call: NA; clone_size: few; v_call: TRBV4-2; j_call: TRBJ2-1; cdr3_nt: TGTGCCAGCAGCCAAGTAAGTGGAGAACCCAGCTACAATGAGCAGTTCTTC; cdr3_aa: CASSQVSGEPSYNEQFF
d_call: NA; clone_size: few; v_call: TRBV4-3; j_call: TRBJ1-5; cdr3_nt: TGCGCCAGCAGCCAAGGGAAGGACGGCCTTTATAGCAATCAGCCCCAGCATTTT; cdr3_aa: CASSQGKDGLYSNQPQHF
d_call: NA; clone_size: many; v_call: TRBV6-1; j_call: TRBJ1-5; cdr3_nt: TGTGCCAGCCGAGGACAGTACAATCAGCCCCAGCATTTT; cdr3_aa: CASRGQYNQPQHF
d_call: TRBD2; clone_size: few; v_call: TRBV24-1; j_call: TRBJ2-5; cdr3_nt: TGTGCCACCAGTGATTGGAGGGAGAGACTAGCGGGAGTAGGAGAGACCCAGTACTTC; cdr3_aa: CATSDWRERLAGVGETQYF
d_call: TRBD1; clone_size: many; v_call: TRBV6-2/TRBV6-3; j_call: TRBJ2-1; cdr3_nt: TGTGCCAGCATTATGACAGGGGGCCCCAACAATGAGCAGTTCTTC; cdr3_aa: CASIMTGGPNNEQFF
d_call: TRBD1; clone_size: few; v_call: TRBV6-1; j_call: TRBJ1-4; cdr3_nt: TGTGCCAGCAGTACGACCAGGGGGTCTAATGAAAAACTGTTTTTT; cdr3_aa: CASSTTRGSNEKLFF
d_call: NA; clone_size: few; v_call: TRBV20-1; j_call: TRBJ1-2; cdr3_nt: TGCAGTGCTAGAGAGGGCCTCGGGGGCTACACCTTC; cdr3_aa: CSAREGLGGYTF
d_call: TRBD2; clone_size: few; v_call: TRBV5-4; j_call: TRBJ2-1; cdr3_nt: TGTGCCAGCAGCTGGACTAGCGGGGGAAATGAGCAGTTCTTC; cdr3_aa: CASSWTSGGNEQFF
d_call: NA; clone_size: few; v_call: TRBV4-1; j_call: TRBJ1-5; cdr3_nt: TGCGCCAGCAGCCAAGATAGCCGGGGGCGTCAGCCCCAGCATTTT; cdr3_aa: CASSQDSRGRQPQHF
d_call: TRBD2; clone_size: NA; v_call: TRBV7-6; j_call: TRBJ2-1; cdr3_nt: TGTGCCAGCAGCTTAGGATCTATTCCTAGCGGCTCCTACAATGAGCAGTTCTTC; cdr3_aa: CASSLGSIPSGSYNEQFF
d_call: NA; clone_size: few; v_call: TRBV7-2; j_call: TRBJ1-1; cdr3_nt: TGTGCCAGCAGCTTATACGCTGAAGCTTTCTTT; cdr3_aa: CASSLYAEAFF
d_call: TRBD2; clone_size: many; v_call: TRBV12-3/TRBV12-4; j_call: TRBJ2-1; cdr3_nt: TGTGCCAGCAGTTTACGCCCAAGCGGGAGGTCCGTCAATGAGCAGTTCTTC; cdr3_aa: CASSLRPSGRSVNEQFF
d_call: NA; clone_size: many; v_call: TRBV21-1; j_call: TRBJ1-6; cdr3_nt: TGTGCCAGCAGCAAGCACGGTTGCGGCCTTAATTCACCCCTCCACTTT; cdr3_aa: CASSKHGCGLNSPLHF
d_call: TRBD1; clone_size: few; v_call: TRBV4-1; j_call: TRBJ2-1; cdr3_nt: TGCGCCAGCAGCCACCTCCCGACAGGGAACAATGAGCAGTTCTTC; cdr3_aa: CASSHLPTGNNEQFF
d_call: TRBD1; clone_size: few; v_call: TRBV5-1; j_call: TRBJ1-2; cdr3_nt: TGCGCCAGCAGCTCGGACCCGGACAGGGTAGGAGGCGGCTACACCTTC; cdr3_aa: CASSSDPDRVGGGYTF
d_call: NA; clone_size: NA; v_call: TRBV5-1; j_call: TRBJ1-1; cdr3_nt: TGCGCCAGCAGCATTGGGTGGGCTGGTACTGAAGCTTTCTTT; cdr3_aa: CASSIGWAGTEAFF
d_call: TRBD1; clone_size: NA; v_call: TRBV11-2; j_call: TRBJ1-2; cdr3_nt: TGTGCCAGCAGCTTAGGAGGGGGCCGAGTAGACTATGGCTACACCTTC; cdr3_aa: CASSLGGGRVDYGYTF
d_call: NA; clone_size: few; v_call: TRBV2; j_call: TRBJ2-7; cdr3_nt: TGTGCCAGCGACCCCCGGCTCGGCGAGCAGTACTTC; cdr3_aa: CASDPRLGEQYF
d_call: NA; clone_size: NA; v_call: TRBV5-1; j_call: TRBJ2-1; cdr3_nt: TGCGCCAGCAGCTTGAACGGTTGGGAGCAGTTCTTC; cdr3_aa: CASSLNGWEQFF
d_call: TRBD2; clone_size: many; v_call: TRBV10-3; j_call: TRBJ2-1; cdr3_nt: TGTGCCATCAGTGGACTAGCGGGAGGTACGGATGAGCAGTTCTTC; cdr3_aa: CAISGLAGGTDEQFF
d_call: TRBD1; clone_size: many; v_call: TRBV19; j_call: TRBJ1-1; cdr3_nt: TGTGCCAGTGGGACAGACAAAACTTTCTTT; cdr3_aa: CASGTDKTFF
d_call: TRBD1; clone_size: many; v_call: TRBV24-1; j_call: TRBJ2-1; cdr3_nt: TGTGCCACCTCCTTGACAGGGATTGAGCAGTTCTTC; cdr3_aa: CATSLTGIEQFF
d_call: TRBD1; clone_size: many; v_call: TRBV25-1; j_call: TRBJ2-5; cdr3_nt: TGTGCCAGCAGTGAACCCGGACAGGGGGAAGAGACCCAGTACTTC; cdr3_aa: CASSEPGQGEETQYF
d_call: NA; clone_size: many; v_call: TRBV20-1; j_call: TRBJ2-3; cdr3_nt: TGCAGTGCTAGGAGTAGGGTTGCAGATACGCAGTATTTT; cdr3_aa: CSARSRVADTQYF
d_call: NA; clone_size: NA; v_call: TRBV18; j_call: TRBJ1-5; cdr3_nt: TGTGCCAGCTCACCGACAACTCTAAGGTCCAATCAGCCCCAGCATTTT; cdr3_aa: CASSPTTLRSNQPQHF
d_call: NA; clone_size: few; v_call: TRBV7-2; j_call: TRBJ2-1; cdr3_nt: TGTGCCAGCAGCCTACGTCGGCGACCCGTCAAGGATGAGCAGTTCTTC; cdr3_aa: CASSLRRRPVKDEQFF
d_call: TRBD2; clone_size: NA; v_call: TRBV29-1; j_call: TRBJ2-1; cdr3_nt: TGCAGCGTTGAAGATGGTAGGACTAGCCAGTTCTTC; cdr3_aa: CSVEDGRTSQFF
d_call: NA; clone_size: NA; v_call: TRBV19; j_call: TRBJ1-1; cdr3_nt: TGTGCCAGTAGTATTGGGCAGGGTGGCACTGAAGCTTTCTTT; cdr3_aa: CASSIGQGGTEAFF